This record covers a single T cell receptor beta chain. This entry comes from a study of CD8+ T cells in alopecia areata. Germline CDR1 and CDR2: SNHLY and FYNNEI. V lost 10 bases and J lost 0, with 22 bases in between. The CDR3 length is 18 residues. Extracted RNA was reverse transcribed, and the resulting cDNA served as sequencing template. Profiling relied on immunoSEQ multiplex PCR, and the TCRdb table lists in-frame clones only, not all of them. The repertoire holds 150,000 or so clones, with around 47% as singletons. V and J are TRBV2 and TRBJ2-6, with a possible D match to TRBD1 (6 bases). This sequence originates from a human donor with alopecia areata. Sequenced sample: CD4+ T cells sorted from blood. Here the CDR3 reads CAKSVRSGGVSGANVLTF. The CDR3 DNA follows: TGTGCCAAGTCGGTGCGCTCTGGGGGCGTCTCTGGGGCCAACGTCCTGACTTTC.